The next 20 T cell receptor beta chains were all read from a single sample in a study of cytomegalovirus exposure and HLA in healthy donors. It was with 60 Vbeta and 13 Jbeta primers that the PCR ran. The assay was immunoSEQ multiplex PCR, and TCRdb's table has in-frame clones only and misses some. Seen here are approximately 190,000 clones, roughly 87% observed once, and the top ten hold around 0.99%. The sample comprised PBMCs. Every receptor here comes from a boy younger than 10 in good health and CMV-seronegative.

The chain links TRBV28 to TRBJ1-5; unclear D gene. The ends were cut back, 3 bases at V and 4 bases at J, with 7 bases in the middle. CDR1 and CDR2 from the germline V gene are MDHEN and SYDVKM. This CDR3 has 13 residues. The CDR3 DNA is TGTGCCAGCAGTTTGCGAACGAATCAGCCCCAGCATTTT. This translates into CASSLRTNQPQHF.

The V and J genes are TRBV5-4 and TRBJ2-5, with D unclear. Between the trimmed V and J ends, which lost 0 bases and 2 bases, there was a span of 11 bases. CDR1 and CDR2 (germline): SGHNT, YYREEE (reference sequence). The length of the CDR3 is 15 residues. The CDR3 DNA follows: TGTGCCAGCAGCTTGGTTGGCACCTTACAAGAGACCCAGTACTTC. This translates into CASSLVGTLQETQYF.

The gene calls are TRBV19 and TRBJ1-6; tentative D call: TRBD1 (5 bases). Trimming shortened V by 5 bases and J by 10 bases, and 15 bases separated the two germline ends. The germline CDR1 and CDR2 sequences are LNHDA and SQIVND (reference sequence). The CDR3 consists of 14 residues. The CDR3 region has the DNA TGTGCCAGTAGTTTGGTAGGGGTGGGATCACCCCTCCACTTT. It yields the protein CASSLVGVGSPLHF.

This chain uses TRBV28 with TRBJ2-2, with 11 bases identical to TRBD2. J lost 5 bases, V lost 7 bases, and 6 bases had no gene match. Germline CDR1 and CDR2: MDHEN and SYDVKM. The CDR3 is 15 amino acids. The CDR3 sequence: CASTLAGGRTGELFF. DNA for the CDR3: TGTGCCAGCACCTTAGCGGGAGGGCGTACCGGGGAGCTGTTTTTT.

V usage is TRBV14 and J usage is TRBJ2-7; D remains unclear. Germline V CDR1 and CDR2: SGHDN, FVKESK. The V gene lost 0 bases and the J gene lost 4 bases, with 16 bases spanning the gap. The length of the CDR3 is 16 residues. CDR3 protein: CASSQEKVRGWYEQYF. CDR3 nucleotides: TGTGCCAGCAGCCAAGAAAAGGTGCGAGGATGGTACGAGCAGTACTTC.

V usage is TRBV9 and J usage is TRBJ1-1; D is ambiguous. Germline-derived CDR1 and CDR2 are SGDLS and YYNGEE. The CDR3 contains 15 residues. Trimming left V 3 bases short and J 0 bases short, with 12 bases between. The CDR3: CASSGEGDMNTEAFF. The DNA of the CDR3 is TGTGCCAGCAGCGGGGAGGGAGACATGAACACTGAAGCTTTCTTT.

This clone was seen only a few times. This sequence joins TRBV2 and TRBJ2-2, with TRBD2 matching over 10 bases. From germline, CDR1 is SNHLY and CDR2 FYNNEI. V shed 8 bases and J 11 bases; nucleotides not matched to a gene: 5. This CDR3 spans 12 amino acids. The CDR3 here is CASRGLAVELFF. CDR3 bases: TGTGCCAGCCGTGGACTAGCGGTTGAGCTGTTTTTT.

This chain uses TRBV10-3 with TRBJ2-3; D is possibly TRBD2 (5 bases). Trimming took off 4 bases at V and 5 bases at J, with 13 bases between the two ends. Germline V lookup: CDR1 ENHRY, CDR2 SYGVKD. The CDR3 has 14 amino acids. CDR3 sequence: CAISGPGSVDTQYF. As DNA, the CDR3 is TGTGCCATCAGTGGGCCGGGGTCAGTAGATACGCAGTATTTT.

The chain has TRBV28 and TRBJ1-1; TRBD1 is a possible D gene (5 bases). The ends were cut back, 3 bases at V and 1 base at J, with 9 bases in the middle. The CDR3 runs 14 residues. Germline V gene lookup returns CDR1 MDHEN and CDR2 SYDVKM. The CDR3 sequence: CASSLDTANTEAFF. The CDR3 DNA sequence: TGTGCCAGCAGTTTGGACACGGCGAACACTGAAGCTTTCTTT.

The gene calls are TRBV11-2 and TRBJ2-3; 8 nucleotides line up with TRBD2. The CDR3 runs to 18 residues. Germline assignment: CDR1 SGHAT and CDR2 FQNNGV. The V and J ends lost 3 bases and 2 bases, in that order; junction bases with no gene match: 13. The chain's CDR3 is CASSFVQAGDFFTDTQYF. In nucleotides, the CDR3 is TGTGCCAGCAGCTTTGTCCAAGCGGGAGATTTTTTCACAGATACGCAGTATTTT.

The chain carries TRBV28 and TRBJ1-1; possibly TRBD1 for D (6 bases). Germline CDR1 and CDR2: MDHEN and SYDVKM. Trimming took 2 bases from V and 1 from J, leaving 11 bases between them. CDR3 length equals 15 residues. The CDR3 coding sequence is TGTGCCAGCAGTTTAAATGACAGGCGGAACACTGAAGCTTTCTTT. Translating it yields CASSLNDRRNTEAFF.

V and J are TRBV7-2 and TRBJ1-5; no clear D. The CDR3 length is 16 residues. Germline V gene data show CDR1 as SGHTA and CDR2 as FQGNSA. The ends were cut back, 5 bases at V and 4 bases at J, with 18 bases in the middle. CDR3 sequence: CASSPWAGPANQPQHF. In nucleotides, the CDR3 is TGTGCCAGCAGCCCGTGGGCAGGCCCAGCTAATCAGCCCCAGCATTTT.

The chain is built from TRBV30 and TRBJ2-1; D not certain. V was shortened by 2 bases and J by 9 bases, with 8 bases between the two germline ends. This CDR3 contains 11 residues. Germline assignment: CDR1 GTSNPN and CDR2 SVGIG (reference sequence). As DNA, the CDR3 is TGTGCCTGGAGTTCTCTTAGTGAGCAGTTCTTC. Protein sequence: CAWSSLSEQFF.

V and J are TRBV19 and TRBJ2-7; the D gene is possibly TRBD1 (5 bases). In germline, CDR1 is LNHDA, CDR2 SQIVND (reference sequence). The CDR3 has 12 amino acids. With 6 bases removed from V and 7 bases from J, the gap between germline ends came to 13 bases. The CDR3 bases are TGTGCCAGTAGGTCAGGGCTGGAAGAGCAGTACTTC. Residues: CASRSGLEEQYF.

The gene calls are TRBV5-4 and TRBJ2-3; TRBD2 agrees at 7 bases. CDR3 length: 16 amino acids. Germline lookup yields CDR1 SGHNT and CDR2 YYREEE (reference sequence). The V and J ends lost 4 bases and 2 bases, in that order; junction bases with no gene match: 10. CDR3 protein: CASSMGAGIYTDTQYF. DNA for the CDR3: TGTGCCAGCAGCATGGGAGCGGGAATCTACACAGATACGCAGTATTTT.

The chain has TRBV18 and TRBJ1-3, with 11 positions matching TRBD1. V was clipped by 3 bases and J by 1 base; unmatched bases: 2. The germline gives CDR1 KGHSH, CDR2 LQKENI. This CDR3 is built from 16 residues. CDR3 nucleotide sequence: TGTGCCAGCTCACCGGGGGACAGGGGGTCTGGAAACACCATATATTTT. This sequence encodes CASSPGDRGSGNTIYF. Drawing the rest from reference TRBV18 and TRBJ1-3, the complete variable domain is NAGVMQNPRHLVRRRGQEARLRCSPMKGHSHVYWYRQLPEEGLKFMVYLQKENIIDESGMPKERFSAEFPKEGPSILRIQQVVRGDSAAYFCASSPGDRGSGNTIYFGEGSWLTVV.

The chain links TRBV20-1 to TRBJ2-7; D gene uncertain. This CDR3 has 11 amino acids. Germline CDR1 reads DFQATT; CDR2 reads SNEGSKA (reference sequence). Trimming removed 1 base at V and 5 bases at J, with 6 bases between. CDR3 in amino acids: CSARVNNEQYF. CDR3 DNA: TGCAGTGCTAGAGTCAACAACGAGCAGTACTTC.

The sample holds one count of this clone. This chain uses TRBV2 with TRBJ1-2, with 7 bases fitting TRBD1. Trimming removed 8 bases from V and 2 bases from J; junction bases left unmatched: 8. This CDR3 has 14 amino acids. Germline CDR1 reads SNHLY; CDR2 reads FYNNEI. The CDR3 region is CASSGDSLNYGYTF. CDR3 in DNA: TGTGCCAGCTCTGGGGACAGTTTGAACTATGGCTACACCTTC.

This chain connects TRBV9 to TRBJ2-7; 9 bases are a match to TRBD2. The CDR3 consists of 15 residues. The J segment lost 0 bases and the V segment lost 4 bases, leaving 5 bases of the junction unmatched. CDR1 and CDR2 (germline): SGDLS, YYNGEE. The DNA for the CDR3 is TGTGCCAGCAGCAAGATAGCGGGGGACTCCTACGAGCAGTACTTC. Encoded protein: CASSKIAGDSYEQYF.

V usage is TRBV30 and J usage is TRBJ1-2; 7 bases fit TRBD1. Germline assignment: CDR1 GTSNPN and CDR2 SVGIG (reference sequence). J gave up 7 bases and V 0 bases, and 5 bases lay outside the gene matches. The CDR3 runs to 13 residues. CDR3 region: CAWSVLGDSGYTF. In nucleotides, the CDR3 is TGTGCCTGGAGTGTACTCGGGGACAGTGGCTACACCTTC. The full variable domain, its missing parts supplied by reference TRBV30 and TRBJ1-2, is SQTIHQWPATLVQPVGSPLSLECTVEGTSNPNLYWYRQAAGRGLQLLFYSVGIGQISSEVPQNLSASRPQDRQFILSSKKLLLSDSGFYLCAWSVLGDSGYTFGSGTRLTVV.